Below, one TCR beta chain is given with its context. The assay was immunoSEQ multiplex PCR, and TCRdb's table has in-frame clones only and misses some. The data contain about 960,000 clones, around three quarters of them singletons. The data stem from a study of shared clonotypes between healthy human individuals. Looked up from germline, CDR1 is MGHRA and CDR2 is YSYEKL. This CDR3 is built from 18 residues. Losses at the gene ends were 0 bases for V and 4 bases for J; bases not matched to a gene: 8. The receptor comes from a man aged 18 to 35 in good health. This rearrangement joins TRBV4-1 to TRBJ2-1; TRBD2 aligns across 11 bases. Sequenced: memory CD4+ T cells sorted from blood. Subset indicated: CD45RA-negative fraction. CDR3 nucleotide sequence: TGCGCCAGCAGCCAAGATCCCTTTCTAGCGGGGGGTTACAATGAGCAGTTCTTC. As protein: CASSQDPFLAGGYNEQFF.